This T cell receptor beta chain was obtained from a study of regulatory T cells in long-lasting Graves disease. Study details: Graves' cases, newly diagnosed, had used antithyroid drugs under 3 months.

Through Arm-PCR of CDR3 regions and iRepertoire HTBI primers, TCR beta libraries were built. From the multiplex PCR reads, TCRdb called clonotypes with MiXCR, one entry per CDR3 protein. The table lists 390,000 or so distinct CDR3 sequences, approximately 12% of them singletons, with approximately 20% in the top ten. V lost 8 bases to trimming and J lost 6 bases; unmatched junction nucleotides: 14. CDR1 is SGHTA and CDR2 is FQGNSA in the germline V gene. This CDR3 has 16 residues. Regarding the study as a whole: Tissue studied was limited to peripheral blood, excluding thyroid tissue.

Time point noted: newly diagnosed GD, antithyroid drugs for less than 3 months. RNA from PBMCs was the source of the TCR library. The collection involved drawing nine milliliters of peripheral blood into EDTA tubes. This clonotype appeared many times. The antigen is undetermined. These same records also appear under a second study, on T cells in Graves' hyperthyroidism and ophthalmopathy.

The starting material was peripheral blood mononuclear cells (PBMCs), obtained at new diagnosis, from a patient treated with antithyroid drugs. The sequence came from a woman aged 18-29 years with Graves disease. The V and J genes are TRBV7-2 and TRBJ2-1; 9 nucleotides match TRBD2. The CDR3 bases are TGTGCCAGCGGATCCTGTTGCGGGGGGGCGGGCAATGAGCAGTTCTTC. Amino acids: CASGSCCGGAGNEQFF.